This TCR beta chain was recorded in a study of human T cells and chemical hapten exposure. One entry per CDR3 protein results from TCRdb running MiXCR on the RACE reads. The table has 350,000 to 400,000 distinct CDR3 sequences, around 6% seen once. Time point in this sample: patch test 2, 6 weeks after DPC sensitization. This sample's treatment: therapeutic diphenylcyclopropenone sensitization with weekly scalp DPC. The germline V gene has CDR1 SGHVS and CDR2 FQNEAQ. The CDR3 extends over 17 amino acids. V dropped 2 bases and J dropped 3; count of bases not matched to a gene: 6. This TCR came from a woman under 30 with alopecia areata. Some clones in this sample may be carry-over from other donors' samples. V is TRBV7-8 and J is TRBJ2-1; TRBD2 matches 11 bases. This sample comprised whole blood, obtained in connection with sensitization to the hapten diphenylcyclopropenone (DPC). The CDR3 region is CASSLPLLAGVYNEQFF. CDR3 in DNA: TGTGCCAGCAGCTTACCCTTACTAGCGGGGGTCTACAATGAGCAGTTCTTC. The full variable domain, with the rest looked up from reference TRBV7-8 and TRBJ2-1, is GAGVSQSPRYKVAKRGQDVALRCDPISGHVSLFWYQQALGQGPEFLTYFQNEAQLDKSGLPSDRFFAERPEGSVSTLKIQRTQQEDSAVYLCASSLPLLAGVYNEQFFGPGTRLTVL.